This TCR beta chain was sequenced for a study of OX40 agonist ivuxolimab in advanced cancers. Assay: immunoSEQ multiplex PCR; the TCRdb copy retains only in-frame clones and omits some. This table has about 47,000 clones, 80% to 85% appearing once. This CDR3 has 15 residues. The germline V gene has CDR1 SGHAT and CDR2 FQNNGV. The V and J ends lost 0 bases and 6 bases, in that order; junction bases with no gene match: 5. This specimen was CD4+ or CD8+ T cells sorted from blood, taken in a trial of the OX40 agonist ivuxolimab. The sequence was obtained from an adult with an advanced solid tumor such as melanoma, head and neck, liver or kidney cancer. The rearrangement links TRBV11-2 to TRBJ2-1; 7 nucleotides agree with TRBD2. The CDR3 DNA reads as TGTGCCAGCAGCTTAGATCTTGGACTAGGCAATGAGCAGTTCTTC. Its protein product is CASSLDLGLGNEQFF.